This T cell receptor (beta chain) was captured by sequencing in a study of read filtering for tumor transcriptome and immune sequencing. Study details: Transcriptome libraries were built from DNase-treated RNA.

Molecular barcoded adaptors covering alpha/delta and beta/gamma chains were used on roughly 400 ng RNA. TCRdb processed the reads anew with MiXCR; each CDR3 protein has one entry. Here the sample spans tens of thousands of distinct CDR3 sequences, around a fifth being singletons. This clonotype came up many times. Its specificity is unknown. At the time of active disease, bone marrow was collected from every patient. Trimming removed 1 base from V and 7 bases from J; junction bases left unmatched: 4. The CDR3 is made up of 14 amino acids. Per the germline V gene, CDR1 is SEHNR and CDR2 is FQNEAQ (reference sequence). Study-level points and caveats: The CD138-negative fraction was mixed bone marrow immune cells, not pure T cells.

Sequencing was performed on a population of CD138-negative cells sorted from bone marrow. The rearrangement joins TRBV7-9 to TRBJ2-4; 7 bases align to TRBD1. The TCR sequence derives from a donor aged 40 or older with multiple myeloma. The chain's CDR3 is CASSLDRGQNIQYF. DNA of the CDR3: TGTGCCAGCAGCTTAGATAGGGGGCAGAACATTCAGTACTTC.